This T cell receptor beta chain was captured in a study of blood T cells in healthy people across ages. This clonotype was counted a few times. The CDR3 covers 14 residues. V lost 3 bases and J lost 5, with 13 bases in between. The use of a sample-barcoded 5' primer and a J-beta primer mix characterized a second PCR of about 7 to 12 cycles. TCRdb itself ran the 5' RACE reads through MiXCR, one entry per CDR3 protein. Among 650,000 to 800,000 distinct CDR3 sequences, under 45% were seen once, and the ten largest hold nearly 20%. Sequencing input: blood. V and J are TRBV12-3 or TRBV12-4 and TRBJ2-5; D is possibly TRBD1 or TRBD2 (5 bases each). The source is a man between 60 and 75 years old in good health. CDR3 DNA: TGTGCCAGCAGTTTGGGGGTTGGGACGGAGACCCAGTACTTC. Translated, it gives CASSLGVGTETQYF.